Sequencing of this T cell receptor (beta chain) was carried out in a study of CD8 T cells in Susac syndrome. Study overall: Treatment at blood withdrawal was none, corticosteroids, or intravenous immunoglobulin alone in Susac syndrome patients. Study-level points and caveats: The relatively small number of individuals in the TCR sequencing and HLA analysis was acknowledged by the study.

When the RNA was reverse transcribed, random hexamers were used with an input of roughly 0.45 to 1 ug. The CDR3 of TCR beta was amplified by immunoSEQ multiplex PCR across 54 Vbeta and 13 Jbeta. One entry per CDR3 protein results from TCRdb running MiXCR on the immunoSEQ multiplex PCR reads. The repertoire holds around 81,000 distinct CDR3 sequences, 85% to 95% seen once, with more than 0.8% in the top ten. To note about this clonotype: Its specificity is unknown.

Germline V lookup: CDR1 SGHRS, CDR2 YFSETQ. This CDR3 is 15 amino acids long. J gave up 1 base and V 2 bases, and 4 bases lay outside the gene matches. Input material: CD8+ T cells from PBMCs. The TCR sequence derives from a human donor with Susac syndrome. This sequence joins TRBV5-1 and TRBJ1-1; TRBD1 agrees at 8 bases. As DNA, the CDR3 is TGCGCCAGCAGCTTTGGAGGACAGGGGAACACTGAAGCTTTCTTT. It encodes CASSFGGQGNTEAFF.